One and the same sample provided the 20 T cell receptor beta chains below, sequenced in a study of blood T cells in healthy people across ages. Then a second PCR, running about 6 to 11 cycles, was carried out with a sample-barcoded 5' primer and a J-beta primer mix. Using its own MiXCR run on the 5' RACE reads, TCRdb lists one record per CDR3 protein. The sample carries over 1,500,000 distinct CDR3 sequences, 49% recorded once. Input material: blood. The receptors originated from a woman between 35 and 50 years old in good health.

CDR3 in DNA: TGTGCCAGCACCCTTCCCGTCGGGGCAGGGAACACTGAAGCTTTCTTT. It specifies CASTLPVGAGNTEAFF. This chain links TRBV28 with TRBJ1-1, with D tentatively TRBD1 (5 bases). The CDR3 consists of 16 residues. Germline CDR1 is MDHEN and CDR2 is SYDVKM. V was shortened by 7 bases and J by 1 base, with 19 bases between the two germline ends.

The V call is TRBV29-1, the J call TRBJ2-7; 10 nucleotides agree with TRBD1. The CDR3 is 15 residues long. The germline V gene encodes CDR1 SQVTM and CDR2 ANQGSEA. The trim removed 1 base at V and 6 bases at J, leaving 9 bases unmatched. CDR3 DNA sequence: TGCAGCGTTGAAGGACACGGGACAGGGGATCGCGAGCAGTACTTC. Its translation: CSVEGHGTGDREQYF.

This chain connects TRBV5-1 to TRBJ1-1; D is unresolved. Per germline, CDR1 SGHRS and CDR2 YFSETQ. V gave up 4 bases and J gave up 5 bases, with 12 bases separating them. The CDR3 spans 13 residues. The CDR3 region is CASSTALGTEAFF. The CDR3 nucleotides are TGCGCCAGCAGCACCGCCTTGGGTACTGAAGCTTTCTTT.

The rearrangement joins TRBV7-8 to TRBJ1-2, with D hard to call. This CDR3 has 16 residues. Looked up from germline, CDR1 is SGHVS and CDR2 is FQNEAQ. The V and J ends lost 5 bases and 4 bases respectively, with 20 bases between them. The CDR3 region is CASSTPLEAVGYGYTF. The CDR3 bases are TGTGCCAGCAGCACTCCCCTAGAGGCAGTTGGCTATGGCTACACCTTC.

Points on this clonotype: No conserved phenylalanine or tryptophan is present at the end of the CDR3, so a read error is the likely explanation. The rearrangement joins TRBV13 to TRBJ1-1; the D gene is possibly TRBD1 (6 bases). This CDR3 has 17 amino acids. The germline gives CDR1 PRHDT, CDR2 FYEKMQ (reference sequence). Trimming stripped 3 bases from V and 8 bases from J, with 25 bases between. In DNA, the CDR3 is TGTGCCAGCAGCTTTAGTCTAGGCGAGAACAGGGAGCTGGAAGCTTTCTCT. Protein: CASSFSLGENRELEAFS.

This clonotype has just one count. The chain couples TRBV7-2 to TRBJ1-2; 7 bases agree with TRBD1. Germline V gene sequence: CDR1 SGHTA, CDR2 FQGNSA. J was trimmed by 1 base and V by 5 bases; bases with no gene match: 7. This CDR3 is 15 amino acids long. The CDR3 is CASSTLGQINYGYTF. The CDR3 coding sequence is TGTGCCAGCAGCACCTTGGGACAGATTAACTATGGCTACACCTTC.

The chain carries TRBV24-1 and TRBJ2-3; TRBD1 might be the D (5 bases). Germline-derived CDR1 and CDR2 are KGHDR and SFDVKD. The CDR3 totals 12 residues. Trimming shortened V by 4 bases and J by 11 bases, and 12 bases separated the two germline ends. The CDR3 region has the DNA TGTGCCACCAGTGACCGACAGTATTGGCAGTATTTT. This encodes CATSDRQYWQYF.

A few counts support this clonotype. The rearrangement uses TRBV20-1 and TRBJ1-2; 7 bases line up with TRBD1. Trimming removed 3 bases from V and 4 bases from J; junction bases left unmatched: 5. This CDR3 spans 13 amino acids. CDR1 is DFQATT and CDR2 is SNEGSKA in the germline V gene (reference sequence). The CDR3 sequence is CSARRQGPYGYTF. CDR3 bases: TGCAGTGCTAGGCGACAGGGCCCCTATGGCTACACCTTC.

This clonotype was observed a single time. The chain employs TRBV20-1 and TRBJ2-7, with 7 bases fitting TRBD1. CDR3 length: 16 amino acids. V lost 5 bases and J lost 7; bases outside the gene matches: 20. Germline values: CDR1 DFQATT, CDR2 SNEGSKA (reference sequence). The CDR3 nucleotides read TGCAGTGCTGCCCACTTTGGGGGACAGAATTACAATGAGCAGTACTTC. It is translated as CSAAHFGGQNYNEQYF.

This clonotype has more than one count but fewer than ten. The chain recombines TRBV27 with TRBJ2-7; TRBD1 is a possible D gene (5 bases). The germline CDR1 and CDR2 sequences are MNHEY and SMNVEV (reference sequence). There are 14 residues in the CDR3. Deletions cut 8 bases from V and 5 bases from J, with 19 bases between. The CDR3 loop is CASSFRGHIHEQYF. DNA for the CDR3: TGTGCCAGCTCCTTCCGAGGACACATTCACGAGCAGTACTTC.

This clonotype was observed a few times. This sequence joins TRBV29-1 and TRBJ2-7; 8 nucleotides line up with TRBD2. The V and J ends lost 4 bases and 3 bases, in that order; junction bases with no gene match: 8. The germline V gene has CDR1 SQVTM and CDR2 ANQGSEA. This CDR3 comprises 14 residues. The CDR3 sequence: CSVGPAGGLYEQYF. The CDR3 DNA follows: TGCAGCGTTGGGCCGGCGGGGGGCCTCTACGAGCAGTACTTC.

This sequence joins TRBV27 and TRBJ2-4, with 10 bases fitting TRBD1. The last part of the DNA fits TRBJ2-5 better; the J call may be wrong. This CDR3 spans 15 amino acids. Looked up from germline, CDR1 is MNHEY and CDR2 is SMNVEV (reference sequence). CDR3 DNA: TGTGCCAGCAGTCCGCTCGGACAGGGGGAAGAGACCCAGTACTTC. It is translated as CASSPLGQGEETQYF.

The V gene is TRBV28, the J gene TRBJ1-1; D uncertain. In germline, CDR1 is MDHEN, CDR2 SYDVKM. The length of the CDR3 is 12 residues. Trimming took off 5 bases at V and 7 bases at J, with 11 bases between the two ends. CDR3 nucleotides: TGTGCCAGCAGTGAAGACACCTGTGAAGCTTTCTTT. Its protein product is CASSEDTCEAFF.

A few counts support this clonotype. This chain joins TRBV4-2 and TRBJ2-7, with D tentatively TRBD1 (5 bases). The ends were cut back, 0 bases at V and 7 bases at J, with 13 bases in the middle. Germline V gene data show CDR1 as LGHNA and CDR2 as YNFKEQ. The CDR3 has 14 amino acids. In DNA, the CDR3 is TGTGCCAGCAGCCAAGACGAAGGGGTGGGGGAGCAGTACTTC. Amino acids: CASSQDEGVGEQYF.

The chain couples TRBV7-2 to TRBJ2-3; no firm D call. Germline lookup yields CDR1 SGHTA and CDR2 FQGNSA. Trimming cost V 2 bases and J 4 bases, with 13 bases left between them. This CDR3 is 15 amino acids long. The CDR3 protein is CASSLLIATPDTQYF. The CDR3 nucleotides are TGTGCCAGCAGCTTACTCATAGCCACCCCAGATACGCAGTATTTT. The full variable domain, completed using reference TRBV7-2 and TRBJ2-3, is GAGVSQSPSNKVTEKGKDVELRCDPISGHTALYWYRQSLGQGLEFLIYFQGNSAPDKSGLPSDRFSAERTGGSVSTLTIQRTQQEDSAVYLCASSLLIATPDTQYFGPGTRLTVL.

Points on this clonotype: The missing conserved phenylalanine or tryptophan at the end of this CDR3 makes a read error likely. This rearrangement joins TRBV28 to TRBJ1-2; 7 bases map to TRBD1. CDR3 length: 13 residues. V dropped 8 bases and J dropped 1; count of bases not matched to a gene: 4. Germline lookup yields CDR1 MDHEN and CDR2 SYDVKM. In DNA form, the CDR3 reads TGTGCCAGCTTGACAGGGTTTAACTATGGCTACACCTCC. Its protein is CASLTGFNYGYTS.

The chain recombines TRBV3-1 with TRBJ2-1; no clear D. Trimming left V 5 bases short and J 10 bases short, with 21 bases between. This CDR3 has 15 amino acids. The V gene's germline CDR1 is LGHDT and CDR2 YNNKEL (reference sequence). DNA of the CDR3: TGTGCCAGCAGCGCCCCCCAGCACCCCACAACCGAGCAGTTCTTC. It is translated as CASSAPQHPTTEQFF.

The gene calls are TRBV6-2 or TRBV6-3 and TRBJ2-7; D could derive from TRBD1 or TRBD2 (6 bases each). Germline values: CDR1 MNHEY, CDR2 SVGEGT. This CDR3 spans 16 amino acids. V was clipped by 0 bases and J by 7 bases, with 19 bases between them. CDR3 residues: CASSYSIPGARGEQYF. CDR3 DNA sequence: TGTGCCAGCAGTTACTCGATTCCGGGGGCGAGAGGGGAGCAGTACTTC.

The rearrangement uses TRBV2 and TRBJ1-2; D is undetermined. The CDR3 is 13 residues long. The germline CDR1 and CDR2 sequences are SNHLY and FYNNEI. Trimming stripped 2 bases from V and 8 bases from J, with 12 bases between. This CDR3 is CASSELRRGGYTF. The CDR3 bases are TGTGCCAGCAGTGAATTAAGACGCGGGGGCTACACCTTC.

This chain links TRBV29-1 with TRBJ2-7; maybe TRBD2 (6 bases). Gene TRBJ2-5 matches the end of the DNA better, so the J call may be wrong. The germline V gene has CDR1 SQVTM and CDR2 ANQGSEA. The CDR3 sequence is 14 residues long. CDR3 bases: TGCAGCGTTGAGCGGACTAATAAGAGGGAGACCCAGTACTTC. Protein sequence: CSVERTNKRETQYF.